These 21 T cell receptor beta chains were all obtained from the same sample, sequenced in a study of blood T cell repertoires in COVID-19. Method: immunoSEQ multiplex PCR; TCRdb's copy keeps in-frame clones and lacks some. The sample lists around 60,000 clones; over 80% were seen once. The sample comprised peripheral blood. The origin of the receptors is an elderly woman with acute or convalescent COVID-19.

The chain couples TRBV7-3 to TRBJ2-1; TRBD2 aligns across 10 bases. Trimming removed 5 bases from V and 0 bases from J; junction bases left unmatched: 10. Germline CDR1 SGHTA, CDR2 FQGTGA. The CDR3 runs 18 residues. The CDR3 DNA reads as TGTGCCAGCAGCCATAGCGGGGGGCCGATTAGCTCCTACAATGAGCAGTTCTTC. Translated: CASSHSGGPISSYNEQFF.

The count of this clone is one. The chain combines TRBV20-1 with TRBJ1-5, with 9 bases matching TRBD1. Trimming cost V 3 bases and J 4 bases; bases outside gene matches: 7. Germline assignment: CDR1 DFQATT and CDR2 SNEGSKA (reference sequence). The length of the CDR3 is 15 residues. The CDR3 region is CSASYGTGTNQPQHF. The CDR3 nucleotides are TGCAGTGCTAGTTACGGGACAGGGACGAATCAGCCCCAGCATTTT.

The chain couples TRBV29-1 to TRBJ1-5; D perhaps matches TRBD1 (5 bases). The V end lost 4 bases, the J end lost 3 bases, and 7 bases lay between the germline ends. CDR3 length: 12 residues. Per the germline V gene, CDR1 is SQVTM and CDR2 is ANQGSEA. CDR3 nucleotides: TGCAGCGTTGCAGGGCCCAATCAGCCCCAGCATTTT. Residues: CSVAGPNQPQHF.

The chain links TRBV28 to TRBJ1-5; D is unresolved. The germline CDR1 and CDR2 sequences are MDHEN and SYDVKM. Between the trimmed V and J ends, which lost 7 bases and 5 bases, there was a span of 15 bases. The length of the CDR3 is 14 residues. CDR3 amino acids: CASMQYGVDQPQHF. The CDR3 region has the DNA TGTGCCAGCATGCAATACGGGGTGGATCAGCCCCAGCATTTT.

The chain links TRBV27 to TRBJ2-2; a weak D match, TRBD2 (5 bases). Germline-derived CDR1 and CDR2 are MNHEY and SMNVEV (reference sequence). Trimming took off 4 bases at V and 8 bases at J, with 8 bases between the two ends. CDR3 size: 12 residues. The CDR3 region is CASSSGLGELFF. The CDR3 bases are TGTGCCAGCAGTTCGGGGTTGGGGGAGCTGTTTTTT.

V is TRBV11-3 and J is TRBJ2-3, with 8 bases identical to TRBD1. The CDR3 runs to 14 residues. V was pared by 5 bases and J by 1 base, with 2 bases of the junction left unmatched. CDR1 is SGHNT and CDR2 is YENEEA in the germline V gene. CDR3 in DNA: TGTGCCAGCAGCACGACAGGGGGCACAGATACGCAGTATTTT. It encodes CASSTTGGTDTQYF.

The rearrangement joins TRBV14 to TRBJ1-2, with TRBD1 matching 7 bases. The CDR3 covers 13 residues. The J segment lost 8 bases and the V segment lost 3 bases, leaving 6 bases of the junction unmatched. From germline, CDR1 is SGHDN and CDR2 FVKESK. CDR3 in amino acids: CASSHRQGFGYTF. The CDR3 DNA is TGTGCCAGCAGCCACCGACAGGGCTTCGGCTACACCTTC.

This clone was seen more than once but under ten times. The genes are TRBV5-8 and TRBJ2-7; the match to TRBD1 covers 9 bases. V gave up 4 bases and J gave up 2 bases; unmatched junction bases: 1. CDR3 length equals 13 residues. CDR1 SGHTS and CDR2 YDEGEE come from the germline V gene. This CDR3 is CASSRTGAYEQYF. DNA for the CDR3: TGTGCCAGCAGCCGGACAGGGGCCTACGAGCAGTACTTC.

The J gene is TRBJ2-7, the V gene TRBV5-1; D might be TRBD2 (5 bases). Trimming stripped 4 bases from V and 2 bases from J, with 7 bases between. The CDR3 has 12 residues. Per germline, CDR1 SGHRS and CDR2 YFSETQ. The CDR3 protein is CASSPGAYEQYF. Written as DNA, the CDR3 is TGCGCCAGCAGCCCCGGGGCCTACGAGCAGTACTTC.

The chain combines TRBV21-1 with TRBJ1-2; the DNA was not used to check the table's D call, TRBD1. TRBV21-1 is marked as a pseudogene. The CDR3 totals 17 residues. The CDR3 DNA reads as TGTGCCAGCAGCAAAGTAAGAGAAGGGGGCCGATACTATGGCTACACCTTC. It specifies CASSKVREGGRYYGYTF.

The CDR3 nucleotides are TGCGCCAGCAGCTACCTGGGACAGGGGGGTTTTCAGCCCCAGCATTTT. Translation gives CASSYLGQGGFQPQHF. This rearrangement joins TRBV4-1 to TRBJ1-5, with TRBD1 matching 11 bases. Trimming cost V 5 bases and J 6 bases; bases outside gene matches: 9. The CDR3 covers 16 residues. From germline, CDR1 is MGHRA and CDR2 YSYEKL.

As concerns this clone: One end of the junction fails to match germline, which may point to a read error. The rearrangement links TRBV12-3 or TRBV12-4 to TRBJ2-1; D might be TRBD2 (6 bases). CDR3 length: 12 amino acids. CDR3 nucleotides: TGTGCCAGCAGTTACGTCTCGGGAGTTAAAATCTTC. It translates to CASSYVSGVKIF.

The chain carries TRBV21-1 and TRBJ2-7; the listed D gene, TRBD2, was not tested against the DNA. TRBV21-1 is a pseudogene. The CDR3 extends over 13 amino acids. CDR3 nucleotide sequence: TGTGCCAGCAAACGGGGGTCCTCCTACGAGCAGTACTTC. Translated: CASKRGSSYEQYF.

The rearrangement joins TRBV13 to TRBJ1-6, with 8 bases identical to TRBD1. Germline CDR1 and CDR2: PRHDT and FYEKMQ (reference sequence). Germline trimming cut 5 bases from V and 10 bases from J; bases unmatched to any gene: 7. This CDR3 spans 14 amino acids. The CDR3 sequence is CASSPGQGGSPLHF. The CDR3 DNA sequence: TGTGCCAGCAGCCCCGGACAGGGAGGGTCACCCCTCCACTTT.

The V and J genes are TRBV6-4 and TRBJ2-7; D is perhaps TRBD1 (6 bases). The germline V and J ends were trimmed by 7 bases and 1 base, with 11 bases remaining between them. Germline V gene data show CDR1 as MRHNA and CDR2 as SNTAGT. The CDR3 length is 13 residues. CDR3 residues: CASNPGQSYEQYF. The CDR3 nucleotides are TGTGCCAGCAACCCTGGACAGTCCTACGAGCAGTACTTC.

Of note for this clone: The same CDR3 can be traced to other DNA sequences in this sample. The V call is TRBV5-1, the J call TRBJ2-2, with 7 bases that match TRBD2. CDR1 SGHRS and CDR2 YFSETQ come from the germline V gene. V was clipped by 0 bases and J by 2 bases; unmatched bases: 4. The length of the CDR3 is 16 residues. This chain's CDR3 is CASSLGSGGNTGELFF. DNA of the CDR3: TGCGCCAGCAGCTTGGGCTCGGGAGGCAACACCGGGGAGCTGTTTTTT. The variable domain in full, with the rest retrieved from reference TRBV5-1 and TRBJ2-2, is KAGVTQTPRYLIKTRGQQVTLSCSPISGHRSVSWYQQTPGQGLQFLFEYFSETQRNKGNFPGRFSGRQFSNSRSEMNVSTLELGDSALYLCASSLGSGGNTGELFFGEGSRLTVL.

J is TRBJ2-1 and V is TRBV5-1; 13 bases are shared with TRBD2. This CDR3 has 15 residues. V gave up 3 bases and J gave up 5 bases; unmatched junction bases: 2. Germline-derived CDR1 and CDR2 are SGHRS and YFSETQ. The CDR3 region has the DNA TGCGCCAGCAGCTCGGGACTAGCGGGAAACAATGAGCAGTTCTTC. It yields the protein CASSSGLAGNNEQFF.

The V and J genes are TRBV19 and TRBJ2-1; D perhaps matches TRBD2 (5 bases). This CDR3 has 14 residues. The germline V gene encodes CDR1 LNHDA and CDR2 SQIVND (reference sequence). The V end was cut by 1 base, the J end by 6 bases, with 10 bases between. The CDR3 spells CASSIARGPNEQFF. The CDR3 bases are TGTGCCAGTAGTATAGCCCGAGGGCCCAATGAGCAGTTCTTC. Drawing the rest from reference TRBV19 and TRBJ2-1, the complete variable domain is DGGITQSPKYLFRKEGQNVTLSCEQNLNHDAMYWYRQDPGQGLRLIYYSQIVNDFQKGDIAEGYSVSREKKESFPLTVTSAQKNPTAFYLCASSIARGPNEQFFGPGTRLTVL.

This clone was seen just once. The genes are TRBV10-2 and TRBJ2-7; 7 bases match TRBD1. Germline values: CDR1 WSHSY, CDR2 SAAADI. V trimming: 2 bases; J trimming: 4 bases; junction bases outside the gene matches: 2. There are 13 residues in the CDR3. CDR3 coding DNA: TGCGCCAGCAGTGAGGACAGGGATTACGAGCAGTACTTC. Protein: CASSEDRDYEQYF.

CDR3 coding DNA: TGTGCCATCAGTGAGTCGGGGCGACACGGGGAGCTGTTTTTT. Its translation is CAISESGRHGELFF. The chain carries TRBV10-3 and TRBJ2-2; tentatively, D is TRBD1 (5 bases). This CDR3 spans 14 amino acids. CDR1 is ENHRY, CDR2 SYGVKD, per germline. V gave up 0 bases and J gave up 7 bases, with 9 bases separating them.

The chain joins TRBV11-1 to TRBJ2-7, with D maybe TRBD1 (6 bases). The CDR3 extends over 12 amino acids. Trimming left V 5 bases short and J 5 bases short, with 10 bases between. CDR1 and CDR2 (germline): SGHAT, FQDESV (reference sequence). CDR3 nucleotide sequence: TGTGCCAGCAGCCCAAACAGGGACGAGCAGTACTTC. This translates into CASSPNRDEQYF. Using reference TRBV11-1 and TRBJ2-7 for the parts outside the CDR3, the full variable domain is EAEVAQSPRYKITEKSQAVAFWCDPISGHATLYWYRQILGQGPELLVQFQDESVVDDSQLPKDRFSAERLKGVDSTLKIQPAELGDSAMYLCASSPNRDEQYFGPGTRLTVT.